These 32 T cell receptor beta chains share one sample of origin, sequenced in a study of shared clonotypes between healthy human individuals. Using immunoSEQ multiplex PCR, the repertoire was profiled, and TCRdb retains in-frame clones only, with some absent. The sample has some 790,000 clones, approximately 72% seen once. Input material: memory CD4+ T cells sorted from blood. Subset specified: CD45RA-negative fraction. These receptor sequences come from a young woman in good health.

The chain uses TRBV7-2 and TRBJ1-1; 7 bases line up with TRBD1. Germline V gene data show CDR1 as SGHTA and CDR2 as FQGNSA. Germline trimming cut 5 bases from V and 1 base from J; bases unmatched to any gene: 7. This CDR3 has 15 amino acids. The CDR3 DNA reads as TGTGCCAGCAGCGCGGGACAGAGAAAGAACACTGAAGCTTTCTTT. Amino acid sequence: CASSAGQRKNTEAFF.

The genes are TRBV4-1 and TRBJ1-4; perhaps TRBD1 as D (5 bases). Between the trimmed V and J ends, which lost 4 bases and 0 bases, there was a span of 15 bases. The germline CDR1 and CDR2 sequences are MGHRA and YSYEKL. There are 17 residues in the CDR3. CDR3 region: CASSPVGGRATNEKLFF. CDR3 nucleotides: TGCGCCAGCAGCCCAGTGGGGGGTAGGGCAACTAATGAAAAACTGTTTTTT.

This clone was counted a few times. The chain couples TRBV28 to TRBJ2-2; 14 bases align to TRBD2. Per the germline V gene, CDR1 is MDHEN and CDR2 is SYDVKM. V gave up 6 bases and J gave up 3 bases; unmatched junction bases: 9. CDR3 size: 18 residues. CDR3 in DNA: TGTGCCAGCAGACCAGGGACTAGCGGGAGTAGGCACACCGGGGAGCTGTTTTTT. Translated, it gives CASRPGTSGSRHTGELFF. Full variable domain (remainder filled in from reference TRBV28 and TRBJ2-2): DVKVTQSSRYLVKRTGEKVFLECVQDMDHENMFWYRQDPGLGLRLIYFSYDVKMKEKGDIPEGYSVSREKKERFSLILESASTNQTSMYLCASRPGTSGSRHTGELFFGEGSRLTVL.

The chain uses TRBV4-2 and TRBJ2-4; tentatively, D is TRBD1 or TRBD2 (6 bases each). Between the trimmed V and J ends, which lost 2 bases and 5 bases, there was a span of 10 bases. The germline gives CDR1 LGHNA, CDR2 YNFKEQ. This CDR3 has 14 residues. The CDR3 reads CASSQWGAQNIQYF. The CDR3 region has the DNA TGTGCCAGCAGCCAATGGGGGGCCCAAAACATTCAGTACTTC.

The chain carries TRBV10-1 and TRBJ2-3; 11 bases agree with TRBD2. The germline V gene encodes CDR1 WNHNN and CDR2 SYGVQD (reference sequence). Trimming at V came to 4 bases and at J to 2 bases, leaving 5 bases not matched to a gene. This CDR3 comprises 16 residues. CDR3 loop: CASSGLAGRDTDTQYF. The CDR3 nucleotides read TGCGCCAGCAGTGGACTAGCGGGGAGGGACACAGATACGCAGTATTTT.

The rearrangement uses TRBV28 and TRBJ1-5; weak D call: TRBD1 (6 bases). V lost 6 bases to trimming and J lost 6 bases, with 15 bases between them. Germline V gives CDR1 MDHEN, CDR2 SYDVKM. This CDR3 contains 14 residues. Here the CDR3 reads CASSPQGIRQPQHF. Here the CDR3 DNA reads TGTGCCAGCAGCCCCCAGGGGATCCGTCAGCCCCAGCATTTT. Based on the CDR3 plus reference TRBV28 and TRBJ1-5, the full variable domain is DVKVTQSSRYLVKRTGEKVFLECVQDMDHENMFWYRQDPGLGLRLIYFSYDVKMKEKGDIPEGYSVSREKKERFSLILESASTNQTSMYLCASSPQGIRQPQHFGDGTRLSIL.

This chain uses TRBV5-1 with TRBJ2-1; D may be TRBD2 (6 bases). The CDR3 totals 14 residues. The germline V gene has CDR1 SGHRS and CDR2 YFSETQ. V dropped 4 bases and J dropped 4 bases, with 12 bases sitting between them. CDR3 sequence (DNA): TGCGCCAGCAGCCAGGACTATATATACAATGAGCAGTTCTTC. Its translation: CASSQDYIYNEQFF.

The chain has TRBV28 and TRBJ1-1; TRBD1 matches 11 bases. This CDR3 region has 15 residues. Looked up from germline, CDR1 is MDHEN and CDR2 is SYDVKM. The trim removed 7 bases at V and 4 bases at J, leaving 8 bases unmatched. CDR3: CASTTVGQGVTEAFF. CDR3 DNA sequence: TGTGCCAGCACCACGGTGGGACAGGGGGTCACTGAAGCTTTCTTT.

This clone has more than one count but fewer than ten. V and J are TRBV19 and TRBJ1-2; D gene ambiguous. V was pared by 7 bases and J by 6 bases, with 3 bases between. This CDR3 comprises 9 residues. Looked up from germline, CDR1 is LNHDA and CDR2 is SQIVND (reference sequence). CDR3 coding DNA: TGTGCCAGTACTCATGGCTACACCTTC. Protein: CASTHGYTF.

The chain is built from TRBV6-1 and TRBJ2-1, with D possibly called TRBD1 or TRBD2 (5 bases each). V was trimmed by 8 bases and J by 14 bases, leaving 19 bases between them. The CDR3 covers 12 residues. From germline, CDR1 is MNHNS and CDR2 SASEGT. The CDR3 loop reads CASFYRDGMEFF. The DNA of the CDR3 is TGTGCCAGCTTCTACCGGGACGGTATGGAGTTCTTC.

This chain joins TRBV20-1 and TRBJ2-1; D uncertain. In germline, CDR1 is DFQATT, CDR2 SNEGSKA (reference sequence). V was trimmed by 1 base and J by 11 bases, leaving 6 bases between them. The CDR3 has 10 residues. CDR3 bases: TGCAGTGCTAGAGTCCGTAAGCAGTTCTTC. It translates to CSARVRKQFF.

This rearrangement joins TRBV2 to TRBJ1-5, with D tentatively TRBD1 (5 bases). This CDR3 has 16 residues. Germline V gives CDR1 SNHLY, CDR2 FYNNEI. V lost 6 bases to trimming and J lost 0 bases, with 15 bases between them. The CDR3 coding sequence is TGTGCCAGCAGGATTGACAGATCTTATAGCAATCAGCCCCAGCATTTT. It is translated as CASRIDRSYSNQPQHF. Drawing the rest from reference TRBV2 and TRBJ1-5, the complete variable domain is EPEVTQTPSHQVTQMGQEVILRCVPISNHLYFYWYRQILGQKVEFLVSFYNNEISEKSEIFDDQFSVERPDGSNFTLKIRSTKLEDSAMYFCASRIDRSYSNQPQHFGDGTRLSIL.

The chain recombines TRBV28 with TRBJ1-1; no clear D gene. Germline CDR1 reads MDHEN; CDR2 reads SYDVKM. V gave up 5 bases and J gave up 11 bases, with 27 bases separating them. The length of the CDR3 is 16 residues. CDR3 DNA: TGTGCCAGCAGTCTTCTAGGTGCAGTCTCCACTGTGACGGCTTTCTTT. Amino acid sequence: CASSLLGAVSTVTAFF.

V and J are TRBV28 and TRBJ1-5; TRBD1 matches 7 bases. With V trimmed by 3 bases and J by 6 bases, 5 bases remained unmatched. The CDR3 length is 14 residues. CDR1 and CDR2 from the germline V gene are MDHEN and SYDVKM. CDR3 DNA sequence: TGTGCCAGCAGTTTGTGGAGGGGGCTTCAGCCCCAGCATTTT. It specifies CASSLWRGLQPQHF.

The table lists this clone with a count of one. The V gene is TRBV5-1, the J gene TRBJ2-1; D tentatively fits TRBD1 or TRBD2 (5 bases each). The CDR3 is 14 residues long. The germline V gene has CDR1 SGHRS and CDR2 YFSETQ. V lost 0 bases, J lost 12 bases, and 16 bases lay in between. Here the CDR3 reads CASSLAVMGDGQFF. The CDR3 nucleotides read TGCGCCAGCAGCTTGGCGGTAATGGGGGACGGGCAGTTCTTC.

The chain employs TRBV15 and TRBJ1-5, with a possible D match to TRBD1 (5 bases). Germline V CDR1 and CDR2: LNHNV, YYDKDF (reference sequence). The V and J ends lost 0 bases and 2 bases respectively, with 8 bases between them. The CDR3 is 15 residues long. In DNA, the CDR3 is TGTGCCACCAGCAGAGAACAGGTTGGCAATCAGCCCCAGCATTTT. It encodes CATSREQVGNQPQHF.

The J gene is TRBJ1-4, the V gene TRBV19, with D maybe TRBD1 (5 bases). The CDR3 runs to 16 residues. CDR1 is LNHDA and CDR2 is SQIVND in the germline V gene (reference sequence). V lost 3 bases and J 0 bases, leaving 11 bases between the germline ends. In nucleotides, the CDR3 is TGTGCCAGTAGTATTACGACAGTACCAACTAATGAAAAACTGTTTTTT. It encodes CASSITTVPTNEKLFF.

The CDR3 spells CASSDSKEGAEQYF. The CDR3 DNA follows: TGTGCCAGCAGTGACTCGAAGGAGGGGGCCGAGCAGTACTTC. The chain recombines TRBV6-4 with TRBJ2-7, with D possibly being TRBD1 (7 bases). Trimming took 0 bases from V and 6 from J, leaving 12 bases between them. The CDR3 is made up of 14 amino acids. Germline V lookup: CDR1 MRHNA, CDR2 SNTAGT.

The rearrangement uses TRBV14 and TRBJ2-3; D is unclear. The CDR3 has 14 amino acids. V lost 5 bases, J lost 2 bases, and 11 bases lay in between. The germline CDR1 and CDR2 sequences are SGHDN and FVKESK. CDR3 residues: CASSLQGYTDTQYF. CDR3 in DNA: TGTGCCAGCAGCTTACAAGGGTACACAGATACGCAGTATTTT.

This clone was observed once. The V call is TRBV7-9, the J call TRBJ2-5; 8 bases align to TRBD1. Germline V gene sequence: CDR1 SEHNR, CDR2 FQNEAQ (reference sequence). The CDR3 is 16 residues long. V trimming: 1 base; J trimming: 2 bases; junction bases outside the gene matches: 6. CDR3 residues: CASSLGTGGLQETQYF. DNA for the CDR3: TGTGCCAGCAGCTTAGGAACAGGGGGATTACAAGAGACCCAGTACTTC.

This clone appeared a few times. The chain links TRBV11-2 to TRBJ1-2; possible D gene TRBD1, 5 bases. V lost 2 bases, J lost 5 bases, and 12 bases lay in between. The CDR3 runs 14 residues. Germline CDR1 is SGHAT and CDR2 is FQNNGV. CDR3 DNA: TGTGCCAGCAGCTTATCGGTCAGGGATTATGGCTACACCTTC. Amino acid sequence: CASSLSVRDYGYTF.

This chain joins TRBV18 and TRBJ2-7; tentatively, D is TRBD1 or TRBD2 (5 bases each). CDR1 is KGHSH and CDR2 is LQKENI in the germline V gene. The CDR3 contains 13 residues. With 4 bases removed from V and 2 bases from J, the gap between germline ends came to 9 bases. The CDR3 is CASSRDGPYEQYF. CDR3 nucleotide sequence: TGTGCCAGCTCACGGGACGGCCCCTACGAGCAGTACTTC.

The rearrangement links TRBV29-1 to TRBJ2-5; D unresolved. CDR1 is SQVTM, CDR2 ANQGSEA, per germline. V lost 2 bases, J lost 0 bases, and 10 bases lay in between. The CDR3 spans 14 residues. CDR3 residues: CSVERADHQETQYF. The CDR3 DNA sequence: TGCAGCGTTGAAAGGGCGGACCACCAAGAGACCCAGTACTTC.

The chain combines TRBV18 with TRBJ2-7; 8 nucleotides align to TRBD1. This CDR3 comprises 15 residues. V lost 5 bases, J lost 0 bases, and 6 bases stayed unmatched. The V gene's germline CDR1 is KGHSH and CDR2 LQKENI. The CDR3 nucleotides are TGTGCCAGCTCAAACAGGGGGGAAAGCTCCTACGAGCAGTACTTC. It yields the protein CASSNRGESSYEQYF.

This chain links TRBV19 with TRBJ1-2; D perhaps matches TRBD1 (5 bases). The V end lost 9 bases, the J end lost 4 bases, and 21 bases lay between the germline ends. The CDR3 spans 15 residues. Germline V gene sequence: CDR1 LNHDA, CDR2 SQIVND (reference sequence). The chain's CDR3 is CASRGPAGSGYGYTF. The CDR3 region has the DNA TGTGCCAGCCGGGGCCCGGCGGGATCGGGCTATGGCTACACCTTC.

V is TRBV4-1 and J is TRBJ2-7; TRBD2 aligns across 10 bases. The CDR3 loop spans 15 amino acids. The germline V gene encodes CDR1 MGHRA and CDR2 YSYEKL. Unmatched junction bases numbered 8, after V lost 3 bases and J lost 6 bases. The CDR3 coding sequence is TGCGCCAGCAGCCAGGTAACTAGCGGGATTTCCGAGCAGTACTTC. It is translated as CASSQVTSGISEQYF.

This chain connects TRBV6-1 to TRBJ1-2; D call uncertain. Trimming removed 2 bases from V and 4 bases from J, with 8 bases in between. Germline CDR1 MNHNS, CDR2 SASEGT. The CDR3 runs to 13 residues. CDR3: CASSESAFYGYTF. In nucleotides, the CDR3 is TGTGCCAGCAGTGAATCCGCATTCTATGGCTACACCTTC.

The V and J genes are TRBV4-2 and TRBJ2-2, with TRBD2 as a possible D gene (7 bases). Trimming took 2 bases from V and 6 from J, leaving 19 bases between them. The CDR3 covers 17 residues. Germline CDR1 is LGHNA and CDR2 is YNFKEQ. CDR3 in amino acids: CASSQSGGGYRAGELFF. In DNA form, the CDR3 reads TGTGCCAGCAGCCAATCGGGCGGGGGCTATCGGGCCGGGGAGCTGTTTTTT.

The rearrangement links TRBV7-2 to TRBJ1-5; D may be TRBD1 (5 bases). Trimming pared 1 base from V and 3 bases from J, leaving 7 bases between. The CDR3 is 14 residues long. Germline V CDR1 and CDR2: SGHTA, FQGNSA. The CDR3 coding sequence is TGTGCCAGCAGCTTAGTACAGGCCAATCAGCCCCAGCATTTT. This gives the protein CASSLVQANQPQHF.

This clone was counted only a few times. Other DNA sequences from this sample encode an identical CDR3 as well. The rearrangement joins TRBV19 to TRBJ1-5, with TRBD1 matching over 7 bases. There are 15 residues in the CDR3. V shed 5 bases and J 2 bases; nucleotides not matched to a gene: 6. Germline V gene lookup returns CDR1 LNHDA and CDR2 SQIVND (reference sequence). The DNA of the CDR3 is TGTGCCAGTAGTCCTTACGGACAGGGCAATCAGCCCCAGCATTTT. Protein product: CASSPYGQGNQPQHF.

CDR3 protein: CASSFGGTYEQYF. CDR3 nucleotide sequence: TGTGCCAGCAGCTTCGGGGGTACCTACGAGCAGTACTTC. This rearrangement joins TRBV7-2 to TRBJ2-5; maybe TRBD2 (6 bases). Gene TRBJ2-7 matches the end of the DNA better, so the J call may be wrong. Germline CDR1 and CDR2: SGHTA and FQGNSA. The CDR3 totals 13 residues.

For this clone: Only one base separates this from a far larger clonotype, so it likely reflects a read error. The chain employs TRBV5-6 and TRBJ1-2; D gene unclear. From germline, CDR1 is SGHDT and CDR2 YYEEEE. Trimming took off 4 bases at V and 4 bases at J, with 8 bases between the two ends. The CDR3 extends over 12 amino acids. The CDR3 nucleotides read TGTGCCAGCAGCCCGGACGGCTATGGCTACACCTTC. It encodes CASSPDGYGYTF.